These 23 T cell receptor beta chains share one sample of origin, sequenced in a study of human thymus T cells. From resections taken during corrective heart surgery, the thymus tissue was obtained. This table comes from immunoSEQ multiplex PCR, and its TCRdb copy is limited to in-frame clones, with some not included. The sample contains 70,000 to 75,000 clones, 90% to 95% of which appear only once. Sequencing used thymus tissue. These receptors all come from a girl less than two years old with a congenital heart defect but otherwise immunologically healthy.

The V call is TRBV29-1, the J call TRBJ2-7; the D gene is possibly TRBD2 (5 bases). Germline V CDR1 and CDR2: SQVTM, ANQGSEA. V lost 6 bases, J lost 3 bases, and 18 bases lay in between. This CDR3 is built from 14 residues. The CDR3 protein is CSVGEEIEYYEQYF. The CDR3 nucleotides are TGCAGCGTGGGAGAGGAAATAGAATACTACGAGCAGTACTTC.

This chain links TRBV7-9 with TRBJ2-1; 11 nucleotides align to TRBD2. Looked up from germline, CDR1 is SEHNR and CDR2 is FQNEAQ (reference sequence). This CDR3 contains 15 residues. Trimming cost V 6 bases and J 10 bases; bases outside gene matches: 11. CDR3: CASRHSGRAGGEQFF. The CDR3, as DNA: TGTGCCAGCAGACATAGCGGGAGGGCCGGGGGAGAGCAGTTCTTC.

J is TRBJ2-7 and V is TRBV2; no reliable D call. Germline CDR1 is SNHLY and CDR2 is FYNNEI. CDR3 length: 12 amino acids. Trimming took off 5 bases at V and 6 bases at J, with 11 bases between the two ends. The CDR3 coding sequence is TGTGCCAGCAGTCCAATCCGTTGCGAGCAGTACTTC. Residues: CASSPIRCEQYF.

The chain recombines TRBV30 with TRBJ1-1; maybe TRBD1 (6 bases). The CDR3 covers 11 residues. CDR1 is GTSNPN, CDR2 SVGIG, per germline (reference sequence). V was shortened by 5 bases and J by 6 bases, with 10 bases between the two germline ends. The CDR3 here is CAWVGGAEAFF. The CDR3 DNA follows: TGTGCCTGGGTAGGGGGGGCTGAAGCTTTCTTT.

The rearrangement uses TRBV28 and TRBJ2-3, with 11 bases matching TRBD2. The CDR3 loop spans 17 amino acids. CDR1 MDHEN and CDR2 SYDVKM come from the germline V gene. V lost 4 bases, J lost 4 bases, and 10 bases stayed unmatched. In DNA form, the CDR3 reads TGTGCCAGCAGTTCCTCCTCCTCTAGCGGGAGGTCAGATACGCAGTATTTT. It is translated as CASSSSSSSGRSDTQYF.

V gene TRBV27 combines with J gene TRBJ2-7, with D tentatively TRBD1 (5 bases). Trimming pared 7 bases from V and 1 base from J, leaving 14 bases between. CDR3 length equals 14 residues. Germline CDR1 is MNHEY and CDR2 is SMNVEV (reference sequence). The CDR3 DNA sequence: TGTGCCAGCACTCCTGGGGCCTTTTCCTACGAGCAGTACTTC. The encoded protein is CASTPGAFSYEQYF.

V and J are TRBV5-5 and TRBJ1-4; D not certain. Trimming cost V 1 base and J 6 bases, with 7 bases left between them. Germline V gene lookup returns CDR1 SGHKS and CDR2 YYEKEE (reference sequence). CDR3 length equals 13 residues. CDR3: CASSLRAYEKLFF. In DNA form, the CDR3 reads TGTGCCAGCAGCTTGAGGGCCTATGAAAAACTGTTTTTT.

V gene TRBV30 combines with J gene TRBJ2-7; D ambiguous. V lost 1 base to trimming and J lost 2 bases, with 12 bases between them. The CDR3 loop spans 14 amino acids. Germline-derived CDR1 and CDR2 are GTSNPN and SVGIG (reference sequence). CDR3 region: CAWSAEDPPYEQYF. CDR3 sequence (DNA): TGTGCCTGGAGTGCCGAGGACCCACCCTACGAGCAGTACTTC.

The chain couples TRBV19 to TRBJ1-3; no reliable D call. The CDR3 has 11 residues. CDR1 is LNHDA and CDR2 is SQIVND in the germline V gene (reference sequence). Trimming cost V 8 bases and J 4 bases, with 6 bases left between them. The CDR3 protein is CASRGGNTIYF. Written as DNA, the CDR3 is TGTGCCAGTCGAGGGGGAAACACCATATATTTT.

This rearrangement joins TRBV13 to TRBJ1-1, with 7 nucleotides matching TRBD1. V gave up 5 bases and J gave up 5 bases; unmatched junction bases: 2. Looked up from germline, CDR1 is PRHDT and CDR2 is FYEKMQ (reference sequence). The CDR3 sequence is 12 residues long. This CDR3 reads CASSIRGTEAFF. The DNA of the CDR3 is TGTGCCAGCAGCATCAGGGGGACTGAAGCTTTCTTT.

The chain recombines TRBV9 with TRBJ2-2; D is uncertain. The CDR3 runs 12 residues. Germline values: CDR1 SGDLS, CDR2 YYNGEE. The germline V and J ends were trimmed by 3 bases and 6 bases, with 6 bases remaining between them. Here the CDR3 reads CASSAVAGELFF. The CDR3 DNA follows: TGTGCCAGCAGCGCCGTAGCCGGGGAGCTGTTTTTT.

V is TRBV4-2 and J is TRBJ1-2; D is ambiguous. Germline-derived CDR1 and CDR2 are LGHNA and YNFKEQ. V was trimmed by 0 bases and J by 8 bases, leaving 10 bases between them. The CDR3 is made up of 13 amino acids. The CDR3 loop reads CASSQDRKSGYTF. DNA for the CDR3: TGTGCCAGCAGCCAAGACAGGAAGTCGGGCTACACCTTC.

The CDR3 DNA is TGTGCCAGCAGCTTGCTCGCGACTAGCGGGTCGTTGGAGCTGTTTTTT. Residues: CASSLLATSGSLELFF. The V call is TRBV5-6, the J call TRBJ2-2; 10 bases are shared with TRBD2. Germline V gives CDR1 SGHDT, CDR2 YYEEEE. Trimming removed 1 base from V and 10 bases from J; junction bases left unmatched: 10. CDR3 length equals 16 residues.

The chain employs TRBV7-9 and TRBJ2-4; D call uncertain. The germline V gene encodes CDR1 SEHNR and CDR2 FQNEAQ (reference sequence). V shed 5 bases and J shed 2 bases, with 10 bases lying between them. The CDR3 loop spans 14 amino acids. In DNA form, the CDR3 reads TGTGCCAGCAGCCCAGGACGACCCAAAAACATTCAGTACTTC. The encoded protein is CASSPGRPKNIQYF.

This clone was found once. Written as DNA, the CDR3 is TGTGCCTGGAGTCCCGGAGTCATGAACACTGAAGCTTTCTTT. Translation: CAWSPGVMNTEAFF. V gene TRBV30 combines with J gene TRBJ1-1, with D unclear. The CDR3 is made up of 14 amino acids. In germline, CDR1 is GTSNPN, CDR2 SVGIG (reference sequence). V lost 2 bases and J lost 0, with 10 bases in between.

The V and J genes are TRBV28 and TRBJ1-5; D remains ambiguous. Looked up from germline, CDR1 is MDHEN and CDR2 is SYDVKM. The CDR3 totals 14 residues. Trimming left V 7 bases short and J 7 bases short, with 17 bases between. The CDR3 reads CASTMNGDFQPQHF. CDR3 DNA sequence: TGTGCCAGCACTATGAACGGAGATTTCCAGCCCCAGCATTTT.

With regard to this clone: Germline and junction disagree at one end, which may indicate a read error. The rearrangement joins TRBV25-1 to TRBJ2-7; D ambiguous. Germline-derived CDR1 and CDR2 are MGHDK and SYGVNS. The CDR3 has 11 amino acids. In nucleotides, the CDR3 is TGTGCCACCAGTCTCCGGGACGAGCAGTACTTC. It codes for CATSLRDEQYF.

V usage is TRBV7-9 and J usage is TRBJ2-1; TRBD2 matches 16 bases. The germline gives CDR1 SEHNR, CDR2 FQNEAQ (reference sequence). CDR3 length equals 19 residues. V shed 4 bases and J 6 bases; nucleotides not matched to a gene: 12. In DNA, the CDR3 is TGTGCCAGCAGCTCTCCGGGACTAGCGGGAGGGCCAGTAGGCAATGAGCAGTTCTTC. This encodes CASSSPGLAGGPVGNEQFF.

This chain connects TRBV5-6 to TRBJ2-1; 9 bases are shared with TRBD2. This CDR3 is 17 amino acids long. Germline CDR1 and CDR2: SGHDT and YYEEEE. J gave up 1 base and V 3 bases, and 8 bases lay outside the gene matches. This CDR3 reads CASSYSGSESSYNEQFF. The CDR3 DNA follows: TGTGCCAGCAGCTATAGCGGGAGCGAGAGTTCCTACAATGAGCAGTTCTTC.

The chain combines TRBV19 with TRBJ2-1, with 8 bases aligning to TRBD1. The V gene end was trimmed by 5 bases and the J gene end by 4 bases; junction bases not matched to a gene: 13. CDR3 length equals 17 residues. In germline, CDR1 is LNHDA, CDR2 SQIVND (reference sequence). The CDR3 DNA reads TGTGCCAGTAGTTATCAAATATGGACAGGGAAATACAATGAGCAGTTCTTC. It translates to CASSYQIWTGKYNEQFF.

This chain links TRBV27 with TRBJ2-7; a possible D gene is TRBD1 (6 bases). V lost 6 bases, J lost 1 base, and 16 bases lay in between. The germline gives CDR1 MNHEY, CDR2 SMNVEV (reference sequence). The CDR3 is 15 amino acids. CDR3 protein: CASRKGGHSSYEQYF. The CDR3 coding sequence is TGTGCCAGCAGGAAAGGGGGACATTCGTCCTACGAGCAGTACTTC.

The chain links TRBV18 to TRBJ2-1; weak D call: TRBD2 (5 bases). The CDR3 has 15 amino acids. Germline V gene data show CDR1 as KGHSH and CDR2 as LQKENI. The V gene lost 3 bases and the J gene lost 0 bases, with 9 bases spanning the gap. Here the CDR3 DNA reads TGTGCCAGCTCACCCGGGGATAGCTCCTACAATGAGCAGTTCTTC. Amino acids: CASSPGDSSYNEQFF.

This chain uses TRBV19 with TRBJ1-4; D is unresolved. CDR3 length: 15 amino acids. From germline, CDR1 is LNHDA and CDR2 SQIVND (reference sequence). Trimming left V 5 bases short and J 6 bases short, with 16 bases between. Here the CDR3 reads CASSSHRWRDEKLFF. The CDR3, as DNA: TGTGCCAGTAGTTCCCACAGATGGAGGGATGAAAAACTGTTTTTT. Using reference TRBV19 and TRBJ1-4 for the parts outside the CDR3, the full variable domain is DGGITQSPKYLFRKEGQNVTLSCEQNLNHDAMYWYRQDPGQGLRLIYYSQIVNDFQKGDIAEGYSVSREKKESFPLTVTSAQKNPTAFYLCASSSHRWRDEKLFFGSGTQLSVL.